This entry lists 11 T cell receptor beta chains sequenced from one sample in a study of TIL therapy for anti-PD-1-resistant metastatic lung cancer (dated by TCRdb to about 2021). TCR beta CDR3 regions were amplified from genomic DNA by bias-controlled multiplex PCR with the immunoSEQ v3 hsTCRB kit. TCRdb took this table from immuneACCESS and kept in-frame rearrangements with V and J called. Such tables lack part of the clones; where checked against another copy, unresolved V genes explain under half of the gap, and the rest is unexplained. The sample contains about 46,000 clones, about 86% of them found a single time. The ten largest clones add up to less than 6% of the sample. According to the study, the label for this sample's time point signals: pre-treatment sample, taken before nivolumab and TIL therapy. Sequencing was performed on blood, taken at baseline. These receptors originate from a person aged 25 to 85 with non-small cell lung cancer.

This clone showed up just a few times. The chain uses TRBV5-1 and TRBJ1-2; D gene unclear. V was trimmed by 0 bases and J by 6 bases, leaving 12 bases between them. The CDR3 extends over 14 amino acids. Germline values: CDR1 SGHRS, CDR2 YFSETQ. CDR3 loop: CASSLEKVLDGYTF. CDR3 sequence (DNA): TGCGCCAGCAGCTTGGAGAAGGTCCTTGATGGCTACACCTTC.

The chain carries TRBV6-2 or TRBV6-3 and TRBJ2-3; D may be TRBD2 (7 bases). Trimming removed 2 bases at V and 2 bases at J, with 8 bases between. The CDR3 totals 14 residues. The germline gives CDR1 MNHEY, CDR2 SVGEGT. For the CDR3, the DNA is TGTGCCAGCAGTTACGGGGGGGCCACAGATACGCAGTATTTT. Encoded protein: CASSYGGATDTQYF.

V usage is TRBV9 and J usage is TRBJ1-5, with D tentatively TRBD1 (5 bases). This CDR3 has 14 amino acids. V lost 4 bases, J lost 4 bases, and 12 bases lay in between. CDR1 is SGDLS, CDR2 YYNGEE, per germline. CDR3: CASSPGHPNQPQHF. Written as DNA, the CDR3 is TGTGCCAGCAGCCCAGGACACCCTAATCAGCCCCAGCATTTT.

The chain uses TRBV5-4 and TRBJ1-1, with D maybe TRBD1 (6 bases). Germline V gene data show CDR1 as SGHNT and CDR2 as YYREEE (reference sequence). The CDR3 extends over 17 amino acids. With 4 bases removed from V and 0 bases from J, the gap between germline ends came to 19 bases. DNA for the CDR3: TGTGCCAGCAGCCCGGGGGGGGGCAATCGGGTGAACACTGAAGCTTTCTTT. Its translation: CASSPGGGNRVNTEAFF.

This clone occurred once. The genes are TRBV6-2 or TRBV6-3 and TRBJ2-6, with D perhaps TRBD1 (6 bases). CDR3 size: 16 residues. The ends were cut back, 6 bases at V and 3 bases at J, with 15 bases in the middle. Germline-derived CDR1 and CDR2 are MNHEY and SVGEGT. The CDR3 region is CASSSQGPDGANVLTF. The CDR3 DNA reads TGTGCCAGCAGCTCCCAGGGGCCTGATGGGGCCAACGTCCTGACTTTC.

This clone was recorded only once. J is TRBJ1-4 and V is TRBV7-8; TRBD1 is a possible D gene (6 bases). Germline CDR1 and CDR2: SGHVS and FQNEAQ. This CDR3 spans 15 amino acids. V lost 6 bases and J 5 bases, leaving 16 bases between the germline ends. The CDR3 is CASSRGGGANEKLFF. In DNA form, the CDR3 reads TGTGCCAGCAGTCGGGGAGGGGGGGCCAATGAAAAACTGTTTTTT.

The chain joins TRBV6-5 to TRBJ2-7; TRBD2 might be the D (6 bases). The V gene lost 8 bases and the J gene lost 6 bases, with 17 bases spanning the gap. The CDR3 runs 13 residues. Germline-derived CDR1 and CDR2 are MNHEY and SVGAGI. The CDR3 protein is CASGALSGSEQYF. CDR3 nucleotides: TGTGCCAGCGGCGCTCTATCCGGGAGCGAGCAGTACTTC.

This chain connects TRBV5-8 to TRBJ2-1; 11 nucleotides align to TRBD2. This CDR3 comprises 16 residues. Germline CDR1 is SGHTS and CDR2 is YDEGEE. V was clipped by 4 bases and J by 5 bases; unmatched bases: 8. CDR3 residues: CASSLLGTSGHNEQFF. CDR3 coding DNA: TGTGCCAGCAGCCTTCTTGGGACTAGCGGACACAATGAGCAGTTCTTC.

The V gene is TRBV19, the J gene TRBJ1-6; 7 bases map to TRBD1. The CDR3 extends over 14 amino acids. The germline V gene has CDR1 LNHDA and CDR2 SQIVND (reference sequence). The V gene end was trimmed by 9 bases and the J gene end by 14 bases; junction bases not matched to a gene: 16. DNA for the CDR3: TGTGCCAGCACTTCAGCACAGGGGAGCGGTACCCTCCACTTT. Protein: CASTSAQGSGTLHF. The full variable domain, with the rest looked up from reference TRBV19 and TRBJ1-6, is DGGITQSPKYLFRKEGQNVTLSCEQNLNHDAMYWYRQDPGQGLRLIYYSQIVNDFQKGDIAEGYSVSREKKESFPLTVTSAQKNPTAFYLCASTSAQGSGTLHFGNGTRLTVT.

The rearrangement links TRBV3-1 (or the pseudogene TRBV3-2) to TRBJ2-7, with D perhaps matching TRBD1 (6 bases). Germline CDR1 reads LGHDT; CDR2 reads YNNKEL (reference sequence). Trimming took off 0 bases at V and 10 bases at J, with 10 bases between the two ends. This CDR3 spans 12 amino acids. CDR3 in DNA: TGTGCCAGCAGCCAAGAGCAGGGACACCAGTACTTC. It specifies CASSQEQGHQYF.

V gene TRBV23-1 combines with J gene TRBJ2-2, with a possible D match to TRBD2 (5 bases). TRBV23-1 is filed as an ORF, its function uncertain. This CDR3 is 15 amino acids long. Trimming left V 7 bases short and J 1 base short, with 13 bases between. The CDR3 coding sequence is TGCGCCAGCATTTTGTGGCGGGTGAACACCGGGGAGCTGTTTTTT. It yields the protein CASILWRVNTGELFF.